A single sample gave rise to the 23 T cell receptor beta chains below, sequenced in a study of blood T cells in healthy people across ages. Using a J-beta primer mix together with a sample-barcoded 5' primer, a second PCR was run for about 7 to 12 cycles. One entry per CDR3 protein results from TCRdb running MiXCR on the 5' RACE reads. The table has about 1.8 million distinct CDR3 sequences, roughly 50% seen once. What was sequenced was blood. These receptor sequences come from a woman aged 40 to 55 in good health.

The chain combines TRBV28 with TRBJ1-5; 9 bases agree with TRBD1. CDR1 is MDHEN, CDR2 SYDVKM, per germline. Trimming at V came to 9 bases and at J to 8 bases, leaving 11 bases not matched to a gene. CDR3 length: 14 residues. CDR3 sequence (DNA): TGTGCCAGTTGGCCCGACAGGGGGTCGGAGCCCCAGCATTTT. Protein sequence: CASWPDRGSEPQHF.

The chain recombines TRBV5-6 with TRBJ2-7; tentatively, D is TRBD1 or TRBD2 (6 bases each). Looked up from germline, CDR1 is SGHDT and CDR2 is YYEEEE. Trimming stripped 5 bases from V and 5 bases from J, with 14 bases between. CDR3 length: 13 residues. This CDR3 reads CASSFWGAHEQYF. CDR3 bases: TGTGCCAGCAGTTTTTGGGGGGCCCACGAGCAGTACTTC.

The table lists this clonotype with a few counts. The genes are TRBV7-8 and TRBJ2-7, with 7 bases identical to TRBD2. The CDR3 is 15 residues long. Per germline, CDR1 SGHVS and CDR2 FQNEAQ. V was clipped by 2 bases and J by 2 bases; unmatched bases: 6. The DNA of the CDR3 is TGTGCCAGCAGCTTACTCGGAGGGACTACCTACGAGCAGTACTTC. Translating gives CASSLLGGTTYEQYF.

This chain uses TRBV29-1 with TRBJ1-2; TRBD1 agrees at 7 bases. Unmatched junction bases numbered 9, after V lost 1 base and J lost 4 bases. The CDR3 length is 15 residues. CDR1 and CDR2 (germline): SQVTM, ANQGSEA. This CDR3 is CSVEGTGGLGYGYTF. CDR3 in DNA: TGCAGCGTTGAAGGGACAGGTGGTTTAGGCTATGGCTACACCTTC. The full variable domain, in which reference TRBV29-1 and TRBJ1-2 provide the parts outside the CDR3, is SAVISQKPSRDICQRGTSLTIQCQVDSQVTMMFWYRQQPGQSLTLIATANQGSEATYESGFVIDKFPISRPNLTFSTLTVSNMSPEDSSIYLCSVEGTGGLGYGYTFGSGTRLTVV.

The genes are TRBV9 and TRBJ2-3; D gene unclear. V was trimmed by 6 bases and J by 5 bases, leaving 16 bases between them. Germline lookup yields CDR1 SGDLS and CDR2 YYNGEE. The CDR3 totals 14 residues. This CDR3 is CASTGPRMRDTQYF. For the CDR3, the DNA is TGTGCCAGCACCGGGCCCCGGATGAGAGATACGCAGTATTTT. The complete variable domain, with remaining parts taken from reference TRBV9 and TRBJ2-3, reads DSGVTQTPKHLITATGQRVTLRCSPRSGDLSVYWYQQSLDQGLQFLIQYYNGEERAKGNILERFSAQQFPDLHSELNLSSLELGDSALYFCASTGPRMRDTQYFGPGTRLTVL.

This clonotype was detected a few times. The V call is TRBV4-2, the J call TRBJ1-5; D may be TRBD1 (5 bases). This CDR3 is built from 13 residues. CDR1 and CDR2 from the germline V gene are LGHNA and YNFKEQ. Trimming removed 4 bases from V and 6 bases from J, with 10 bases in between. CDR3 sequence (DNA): TGTGCCAGCAGCCCGGGACTTGCTCAGCCCCAGCATTTT. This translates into CASSPGLAQPQHF.

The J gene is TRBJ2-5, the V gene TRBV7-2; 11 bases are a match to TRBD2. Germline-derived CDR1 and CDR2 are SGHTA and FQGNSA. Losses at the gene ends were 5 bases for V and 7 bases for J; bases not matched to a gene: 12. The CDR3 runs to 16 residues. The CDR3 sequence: CASSPVAGGSAGTQYF. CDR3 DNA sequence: TGTGCCAGCAGCCCGGTAGCGGGGGGGAGTGCCGGGACCCAGTACTTC.

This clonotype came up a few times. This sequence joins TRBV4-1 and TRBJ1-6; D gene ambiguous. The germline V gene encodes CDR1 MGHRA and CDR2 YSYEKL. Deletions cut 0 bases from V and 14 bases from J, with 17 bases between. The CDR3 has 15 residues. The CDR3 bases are TGCGCCAGCAGCCAAGAACCAGACCGACGTCGGGCCCTCCACTTT. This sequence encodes CASSQEPDRRRALHF.

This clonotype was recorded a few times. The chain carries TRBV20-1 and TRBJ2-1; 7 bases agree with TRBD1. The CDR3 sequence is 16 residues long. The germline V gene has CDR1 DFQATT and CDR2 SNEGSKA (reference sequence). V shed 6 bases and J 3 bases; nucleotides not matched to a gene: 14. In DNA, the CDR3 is TGCAGTGCCTCAGTACGGACAGGAACGAACTACAATGAGCAGTTCTTC. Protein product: CSASVRTGTNYNEQFF.

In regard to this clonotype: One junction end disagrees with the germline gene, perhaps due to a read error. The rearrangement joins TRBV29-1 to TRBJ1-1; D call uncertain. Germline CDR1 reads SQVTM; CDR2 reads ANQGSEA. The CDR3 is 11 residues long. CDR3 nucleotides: TGCAGCGTTGACCGGAACCCTGAAGCTTTCTTT. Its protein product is CSVDRNPEAFF.

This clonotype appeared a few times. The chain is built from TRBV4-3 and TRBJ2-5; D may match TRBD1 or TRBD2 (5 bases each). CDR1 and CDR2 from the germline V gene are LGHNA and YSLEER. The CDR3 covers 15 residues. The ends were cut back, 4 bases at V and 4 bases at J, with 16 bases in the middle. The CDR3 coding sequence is TGCGCCAGCAGCCGGGACCTTTGGGGTGGAGAGACCCAGTACTTC. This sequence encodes CASSRDLWGGETQYF.

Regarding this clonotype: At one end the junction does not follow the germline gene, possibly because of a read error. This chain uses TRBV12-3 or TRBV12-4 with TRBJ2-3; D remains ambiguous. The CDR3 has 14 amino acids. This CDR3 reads CASSRGGSTDAQYF. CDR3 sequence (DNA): TGTGCCAGCAGTCGAGGCGGTAGCACAGATGCGCAGTATTTT.

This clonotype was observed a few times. CDR3 loop: CASSGDSLEQYF. CDR3 DNA: TGTGCCAGCAGTGGGGACAGTCTAGAGCAGTACTTC. This chain connects TRBV6-2 or TRBV6-3 to TRBJ2-4, with 7 bases aligning to TRBD1. CDR3 length: 12 amino acids. Per germline, CDR1 MNHEY and CDR2 SVGEGT. V lost 5 bases and J lost 13; bases outside the gene matches: 8.

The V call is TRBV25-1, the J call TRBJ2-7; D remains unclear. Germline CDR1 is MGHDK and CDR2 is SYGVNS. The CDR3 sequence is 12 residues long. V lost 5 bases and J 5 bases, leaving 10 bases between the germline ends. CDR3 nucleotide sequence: TGTGCCAGCAGTTCCCTCATCGACGAGCAGTACTTC. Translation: CASSSLIDEQYF.

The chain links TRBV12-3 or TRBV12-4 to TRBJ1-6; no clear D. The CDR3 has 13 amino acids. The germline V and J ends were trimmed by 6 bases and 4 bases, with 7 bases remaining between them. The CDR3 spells CASSSLYNSPLHF. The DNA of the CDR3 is TGTGCCAGCAGCTCCCTATATAATTCACCCCTCCACTTT.

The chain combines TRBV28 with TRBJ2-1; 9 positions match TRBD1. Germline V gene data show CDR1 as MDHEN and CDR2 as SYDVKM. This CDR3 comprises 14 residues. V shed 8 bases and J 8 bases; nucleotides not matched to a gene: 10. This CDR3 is CASGYRGHSYEQFF. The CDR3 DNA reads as TGTGCCAGCGGATACAGGGGGCATAGCTATGAGCAGTTCTTC.

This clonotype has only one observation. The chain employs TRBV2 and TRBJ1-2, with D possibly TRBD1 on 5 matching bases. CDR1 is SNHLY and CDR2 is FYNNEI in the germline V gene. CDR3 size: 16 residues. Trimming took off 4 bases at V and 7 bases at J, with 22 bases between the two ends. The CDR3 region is CASSVDSGRQFFGYTF. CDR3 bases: TGTGCCAGCAGTGTCGACAGCGGGCGTCAATTTTTTGGCTACACCTTC.

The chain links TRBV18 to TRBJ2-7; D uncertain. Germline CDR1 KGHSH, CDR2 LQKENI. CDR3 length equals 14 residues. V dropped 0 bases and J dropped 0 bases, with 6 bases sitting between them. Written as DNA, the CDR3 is TGTGCCAGCTCACCACCTTTTAGCTCCTACGAGCAGTACTTC. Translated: CASSPPFSSYEQYF.

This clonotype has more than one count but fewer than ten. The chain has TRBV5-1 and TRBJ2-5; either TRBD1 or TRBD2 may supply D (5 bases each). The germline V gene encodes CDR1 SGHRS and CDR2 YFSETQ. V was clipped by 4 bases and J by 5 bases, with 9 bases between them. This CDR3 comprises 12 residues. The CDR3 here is CASSRDDETQYF. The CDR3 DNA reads TGCGCCAGCAGCCGGGACGACGAGACCCAGTACTTC. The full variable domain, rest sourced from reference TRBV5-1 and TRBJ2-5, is KAGVTQTPRYLIKTRGQQVTLSCSPISGHRSVSWYQQTPGQGLQFLFEYFSETQRNKGNFPGRFSGRQFSNSRSEMNVSTLELGDSALYLCASSRDDETQYFGPGTRLLVL.

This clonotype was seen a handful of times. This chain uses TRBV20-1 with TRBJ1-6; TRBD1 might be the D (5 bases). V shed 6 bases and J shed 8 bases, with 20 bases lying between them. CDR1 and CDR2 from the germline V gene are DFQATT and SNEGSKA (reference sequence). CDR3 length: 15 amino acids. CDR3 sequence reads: CSALFGTVGDSPLHF. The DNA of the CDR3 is TGCAGTGCCCTTTTCGGGACGGTGGGTGATTCACCCCTCCACTTT.

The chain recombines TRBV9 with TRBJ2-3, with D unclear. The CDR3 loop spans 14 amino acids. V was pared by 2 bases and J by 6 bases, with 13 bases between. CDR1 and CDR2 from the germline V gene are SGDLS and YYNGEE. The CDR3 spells CASSVGLGSDTQYF. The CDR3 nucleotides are TGTGCCAGCAGCGTCGGTTTAGGGTCCGATACGCAGTATTTT.

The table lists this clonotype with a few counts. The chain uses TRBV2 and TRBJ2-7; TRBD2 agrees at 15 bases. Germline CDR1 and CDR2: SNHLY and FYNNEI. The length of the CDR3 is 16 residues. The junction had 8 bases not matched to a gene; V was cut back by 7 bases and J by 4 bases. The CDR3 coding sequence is TGTGCCAGCACCACCGCCGGACTAGCGGGGGGGTACGAGCAGTACTTC. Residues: CASTTAGLAGGYEQYF.

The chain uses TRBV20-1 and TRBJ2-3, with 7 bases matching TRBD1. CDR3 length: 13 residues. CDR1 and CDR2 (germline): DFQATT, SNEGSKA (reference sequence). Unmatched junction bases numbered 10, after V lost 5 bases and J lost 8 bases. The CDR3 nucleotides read TGCAGTGCTGCTCGACAGGGAACTGCTACGCAGTATTTT. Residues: CSAARQGTATQYF.